This is a list of T cell receptor beta chains from one sample in a study of T cells expressing NK-cell markers. TCRdb reanalyzed the 5' RACE reads and collapses them to one entry per CDR3 protein, without DNA. Its table lists some 300,000 distinct CDR3 sequences. Sample: blood T cells: a sorted CD56 or NKG2C T cell subset, CD4+ or CD8+ T cells, or bulk PBMC T cells (not recorded which). These receptors all come from a man between 18 and 35 years old in good health. CDR3s include the opening cysteine and the closing phenylalanine or tryptophan.

CDR3	V	J
CASSLASEQFF	TRBV14	TRBJ2-1
CASSEGPGQYNEQFF	TRBV6-1	TRBJ2-1
CASSLKQGIYEQYF	TRBV12-3/TRBV12-4	TRBJ2-7
CASSRGSGGMLGTDTQYF	TRBV6-5	TRBJ2-3
CASSLDGGRSTDTQYF	TRBV5-1	TRBJ2-3
CSATPGGTEAFF	TRBV20-1	TRBJ1-1
CASAWTGSSYNEQFF	TRBV27	TRBJ2-1
CASRPVQSTGELFF	TRBV7-8	TRBJ2-2
CSAPGTGLQPQHF	TRBV20-1	TRBJ1-5
CAISVEVSDTQYF	TRBV10-3	TRBJ2-3
CAIGMDFSTDTQYF	TRBV15	TRBJ2-3
CAIQDRFEKLFF	TRBV12-3/TRBV12-4	TRBJ1-4
CASSHRTSGNNEQFF	TRBV4-3	TRBJ2-1
CASKISEGGSYNEQFF	TRBV4-2	TRBJ2-1
CASSSGTLETQYF	TRBV28	TRBJ2-5
CASTPRPLAGEGNEQFF	TRBV19	TRBJ2-1
CASSLAGTVREQFF	TRBV12-3/TRBV12-4	TRBJ2-1
CASSLGRQETQYF	TRBV5-1	TRBJ2-5
CASSPRLAGGNSEQYF	TRBV11-2	TRBJ2-7
CASSYSRLSSTDTQYF	TRBV6-5	TRBJ2-3
CSASGSGRGVTDTQYF	TRBV29-1	TRBJ2-3
CAWSRTVYTEAFF	TRBV30	TRBJ1-1
CAWSWQGGTEAFF	TRBV30	TRBJ1-1
CASSPGAGGGYTF	TRBV12-3/TRBV12-4	TRBJ1-2
CASRTRETQYF	TRBV6-6	TRBJ2-5
CSAGVGGPYNEQFF	TRBV20-1	TRBJ2-1
CASSWWSGTSENEQFF	TRBV5-6	TRBJ2-1
CASSQGTGFLSQPQHF	TRBV3-1	TRBJ1-5
CASSQALTDTQYF	TRBV4-3	TRBJ2-3
CASSYSRQGRGNYEQYF	TRBV6-5	TRBJ2-7
CASSGRQGLGGYTF	TRBV7-2	TRBJ1-2
CATSAPGAGPYEQYF	TRBV24-1	TRBJ2-7
CASSPQRVSTEAFF	TRBV3-1	TRBJ1-1
CASSSRNRGSEEKLFF	TRBV12-3/TRBV12-4	TRBJ1-4
CASSQALGLAGTTDTQYF	TRBV3-1	TRBJ2-3
CASEGGVGEKLFF	TRBV28	TRBJ1-4
CSALTGGVNQPQHF	TRBV20-1	TRBJ1-5
CASRLPGAAGGETQYF	TRBV5-1	TRBJ2-5
CASSLWWGIDTQYF	TRBV7-8	TRBJ2-3
CANDSVYEQFF	TRBV5-1	TRBJ2-1
CASSPGTPLSGANVLTF	TRBV5-4	TRBJ2-6
CASSVVGTPNEQFF	TRBV9	TRBJ2-1
CASRLTDEAFF	TRBV6-1	TRBJ1-1
CASSSRGPSGSISYEQYF	TRBV11-2	TRBJ2-7
CASSQGGGQGNQPQHF	TRBV4-2	TRBJ1-5
CASSPRLAGASTDTQYF	TRBV19	TRBJ2-3